The 19 T cell receptor beta chains presented below share a single source sample, sequenced in a study of cytomegalovirus exposure and HLA in healthy donors. This PCR relied on a set of 60 Vbeta primers and 13 Jbeta primers. Profiled with immunoSEQ multiplex PCR; TCRdb holds only in-frame clones, not every one. The sample yields some 100,000 clones, about 76% seen once. The sequencing input was PBMCs. Source of these receptors: a middle-aged man in good health and CMV-seronegative.

The chain carries TRBV5-8 and TRBJ2-3, with D perhaps TRBD2 (6 bases). CDR3 size: 15 residues. CDR1 is SGHTS, CDR2 YDEGEE, per germline. Trimming pared 4 bases from V and 4 bases from J, leaving 16 bases between. The CDR3 nucleotides are TGTGCCAGCAGCCGAGGGACTGGAATATCAGATACGCAGTATTTT. Protein product: CASSRGTGISDTQYF.

The chain joins TRBV5-1 to TRBJ2-7, with 8 nucleotides matching TRBD1. The CDR3 sequence is 14 residues long. The trim removed 1 base at V and 4 bases at J, leaving 4 bases unmatched. In germline, CDR1 is SGHRS, CDR2 YFSETQ. CDR3 DNA sequence: TGCGCCAGCAGCTTGACAGGGGGGAGGTACGAGCAGTACTTC. This gives the protein CASSLTGGRYEQYF. The complete variable domain, with remaining parts taken from reference TRBV5-1 and TRBJ2-7, reads KAGVTQTPRYLIKTRGQQVTLSCSPISGHRSVSWYQQTPGQGLQFLFEYFSETQRNKGNFPGRFSGRQFSNSRSEMNVSTLELGDSALYLCASSLTGGRYEQYFGPGTRLTVT.

The chain joins TRBV4-2 to TRBJ2-3, with a tentative D call TRBD2 (7 bases). Germline CDR1 LGHNA, CDR2 YNFKEQ. The V end lost 2 bases, the J end lost 0 bases, and 15 bases lay between the germline ends. CDR3 length: 17 residues. The CDR3 loop is CASSQYGAGASTDTQYF. The CDR3, as DNA: TGTGCCAGCAGCCAATACGGGGCGGGGGCGAGCACAGATACGCAGTATTTT.

This chain links TRBV7-9 with TRBJ1-4, with D tentatively TRBD1 (5 bases). The CDR3 length is 16 residues. Germline V lookup: CDR1 SEHNR, CDR2 FQNEAQ (reference sequence). The V end was cut by 0 bases, the J end by 7 bases, with 15 bases between. This CDR3 reads CASSLASGNLGEKLFF. CDR3 nucleotide sequence: TGTGCCAGCAGCTTAGCCTCAGGGAACCTTGGTGAAAAACTGTTTTTT.

The chain employs TRBV6-7 and TRBJ2-1, with TRBD1 identical over 8 bases. TRBV6-7 counts as an open reading frame of uncertain function. CDR3 length equals 12 residues. After removal of 0 bases from V and 12 bases from J, the junction contained 1 base not matched to a gene. The CDR3 nucleotides read TGTGCCAGCAGTTACTCTGGGACAGGGCAGTTCTTC. Translating it yields CASSYSGTGQFF.

This clone has more than one count but fewer than ten. The V call is TRBV4-3, the J call TRBJ1-1; D gene ambiguous. CDR1 LGHNA and CDR2 YSLEER come from the germline V gene. The CDR3 is 14 residues long. V was shortened by 0 bases and J by 2 bases, with 7 bases between the two germline ends. The CDR3 bases are TGCGCCAGCAGCCAAGAAAGAGCTAACACTGAAGCTTTCTTT. Translation: CASSQERANTEAFF.

Details on this clone: This CDR3 is also generated by other DNA sequences in the sample. This rearrangement joins TRBV4-3 to TRBJ1-3; weak D call: TRBD1 (6 bases). The CDR3 is 13 amino acids. V shed 1 base and J shed 7 bases, with 8 bases lying between them. CDR1 and CDR2 (germline): LGHNA, YSLEER. This chain's CDR3 is CASSQVRGNTIYF. The CDR3, as DNA: TGCGCCAGCAGCCAAGTAAGGGGGAACACCATATATTTT.

The V call is TRBV27, the J call TRBJ2-1; D is perhaps TRBD2 (6 bases). The V and J ends lost 1 base and 7 bases respectively, with 11 bases between them. This CDR3 is 14 amino acids long. Per the germline V gene, CDR1 is MNHEY and CDR2 is SMNVEV (reference sequence). CDR3 nucleotides: TGTGCCAGCAGTTTATGGACTACCCGAAATGAGCAGTTCTTC. Protein product: CASSLWTTRNEQFF.

V and J are TRBV15 and TRBJ2-1, with D perhaps TRBD2 (6 bases). The CDR3 contains 13 residues. The V end was cut by 9 bases, the J end by 5 bases, with 14 bases between. The germline gives CDR1 LNHNV, CDR2 YYDKDF (reference sequence). CDR3 region: CATTLEGNNEQFF. As DNA, the CDR3 is TGTGCCACGACGTTGGAGGGAAACAATGAGCAGTTCTTC.

The chain joins TRBV5-4 to TRBJ2-3, with TRBD2 matching 12 bases. The CDR3 is made up of 16 amino acids. V lost 3 bases, J lost 2 bases, and 4 bases stayed unmatched. From germline, CDR1 is SGHNT and CDR2 YYREEE (reference sequence). The CDR3 region is CASSYTSGGPTDTQYF. In DNA, the CDR3 is TGTGCCAGCAGCTACACTAGCGGGGGGCCCACAGATACGCAGTATTTT.

This chain connects TRBV5-1 to TRBJ1-6; 9 bases line up with TRBD1. The V gene's germline CDR1 is SGHRS and CDR2 YFSETQ. After removal of 5 bases from V and 10 bases from J, the junction contained 10 bases not matched to a gene. The CDR3 loop spans 15 amino acids. CDR3 amino acids: CASRSSGQGLSPLHF. The CDR3 nucleotides read TGCGCCAGCAGATCGTCGGGACAGGGTCTCTCACCCCTCCACTTT.

This chain's CDR3 is CASGLYIDGAEAFF. CDR3 sequence (DNA): TGTGCTAGTGGTTTGTACATTGACGGGGCTGAAGCTTTCTTT. The V and J genes are TRBV12-5 and TRBJ1-1; D ambiguous. V lost 2 bases to trimming and J lost 6 bases, with 13 bases between them. The CDR3 spans 14 residues. From germline, CDR1 is LGHNT and CDR2 FRNRAP.

The chain uses TRBV27 and TRBJ1-1; TRBD1 might be the D (6 bases). The CDR3 consists of 14 residues. The V gene lost 7 bases and the J gene lost 1 base, with 13 bases spanning the gap. Germline CDR1 is MNHEY and CDR2 is SMNVEV (reference sequence). The CDR3 reads CASNLAGANTEAFF. As DNA, the CDR3 is TGTGCCAGCAACCTGGCAGGGGCGAACACTGAAGCTTTCTTT.

The rearrangement links TRBV4-1 to TRBJ2-5; 8 positions match TRBD2. The CDR3 contains 18 residues. Germline CDR1 is MGHRA and CDR2 is YSYEKL. The J segment lost 5 bases and the V segment lost 0 bases, leaving 14 bases of the junction unmatched. CDR3 sequence reads: CASSQDLSGGGIIETQYF. Written as DNA, the CDR3 is TGCGCCAGCAGCCAAGACCTTTCCGGGGGGGGTATAATCGAGACCCAGTACTTC.

This clone was seen ten or more times. The gene calls are TRBV7-2 and TRBJ1-3, with D maybe TRBD1 (5 bases). V was clipped by 3 bases and J by 1 base, with 10 bases between them. The CDR3 covers 15 residues. Germline lookup yields CDR1 SGHTA and CDR2 FQGNSA. The CDR3: CASSFPAGSGNTIYF. The CDR3 region has the DNA TGTGCCAGCAGCTTTCCGGCAGGGTCTGGAAACACCATATATTTT.

V usage is TRBV28 and J usage is TRBJ2-6; D possibly corresponds to TRBD1 (6 bases). Germline assignment: CDR1 MDHEN and CDR2 SYDVKM. The CDR3 runs 17 residues. Trimming took 1 base from V and 0 from J, leaving 10 bases between them. This chain's CDR3 is CASSLLQGSSGANVLTF. The CDR3 nucleotides are TGTGCCAGCAGTTTATTGCAGGGGAGCTCTGGGGCCAACGTCCTGACTTTC.

V is TRBV5-6 and J is TRBJ2-3, with D perhaps TRBD1 (6 bases). In germline, CDR1 is SGHDT, CDR2 YYEEEE. The CDR3 loop spans 15 amino acids. The V end was cut by 1 base, the J end by 1 base, with 10 bases between. The chain's CDR3 is CASSLQGQGTDTQYF. CDR3 DNA sequence: TGTGCCAGCAGCTTGCAGGGGCAGGGCACAGATACGCAGTATTTT.

The J gene is TRBJ1-2, the V gene TRBV5-6; 12 bases align to TRBD1. The V and J ends lost 0 bases and 8 bases, in that order; junction bases with no gene match: 11. This CDR3 comprises 17 residues. Germline-derived CDR1 and CDR2 are SGHDT and YYEEEE. CDR3 residues: CASSLALGQGATEGYTF. CDR3 sequence (DNA): TGTGCCAGCAGCTTGGCTTTGGGACAGGGGGCAACGGAAGGCTACACCTTC.

The J gene is TRBJ1-2, the V gene TRBV6-6; maybe TRBD1 (5 bases). The germline V gene has CDR1 MNHNY and CDR2 SVGAGI (reference sequence). The CDR3 is 12 amino acids. The V and J ends lost 2 bases and 8 bases respectively, with 9 bases between them. The CDR3 reads CASSYLGGGYTF. The CDR3 region has the DNA TGTGCCAGCAGTTACCTCGGGGGAGGCTACACCTTC.